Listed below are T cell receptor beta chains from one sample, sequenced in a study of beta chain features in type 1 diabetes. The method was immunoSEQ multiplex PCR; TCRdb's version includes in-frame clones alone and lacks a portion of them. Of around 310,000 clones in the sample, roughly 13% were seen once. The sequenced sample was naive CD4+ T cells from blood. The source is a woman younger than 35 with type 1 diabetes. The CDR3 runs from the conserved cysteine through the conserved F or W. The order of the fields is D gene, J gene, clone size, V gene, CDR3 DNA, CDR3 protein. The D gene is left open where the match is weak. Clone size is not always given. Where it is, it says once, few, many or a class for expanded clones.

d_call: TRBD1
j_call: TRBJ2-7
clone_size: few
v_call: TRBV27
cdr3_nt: TGTGCCAGCAGTCCACGGACAGGGGATTGGTCCTACGAGCAGTACTTC
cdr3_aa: CASSPRTGDWSYEQYF

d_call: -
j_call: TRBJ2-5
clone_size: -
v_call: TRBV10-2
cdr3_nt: TGCGCCAGCCACGTGGATGGGAGAGAGACCCAGTACTTC
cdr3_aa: CASHVDGRETQYF

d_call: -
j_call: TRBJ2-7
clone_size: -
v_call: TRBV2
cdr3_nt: TGTGCCAGCACACTTTACTACGAGCAGTACTTC
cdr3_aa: CASTLYYEQYF

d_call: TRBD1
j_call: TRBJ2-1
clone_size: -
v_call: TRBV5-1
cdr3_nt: TGCGCCAGCAGCTTGGAGGCAGGGGGCATCTACAATGAGCAGTTCTTC
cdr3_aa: CASSLEAGGIYNEQFF

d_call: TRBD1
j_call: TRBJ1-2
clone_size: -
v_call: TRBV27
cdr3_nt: TGTGCCAGCAGTTTCCGACAGGGTTGGGCGGACTATGGCTACACCTTC
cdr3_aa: CASSFRQGWADYGYTF

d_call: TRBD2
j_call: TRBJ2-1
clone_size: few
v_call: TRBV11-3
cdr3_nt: TGTGCCAGCAGCTTAGTGCGGGAGAGTGAGCAGTTCTTC
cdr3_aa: CASSLVRESEQFF

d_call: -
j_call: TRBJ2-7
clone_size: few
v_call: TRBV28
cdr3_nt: TGTGCCAGCAGTTCACCGCAGGGGATAGACGAGCAGTACTTC
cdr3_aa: CASSSPQGIDEQYF

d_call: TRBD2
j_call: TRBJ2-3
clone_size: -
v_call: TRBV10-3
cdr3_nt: TGTGCCACCCGGACTAGCGGAGCCACAGATACGCAGTATTTT
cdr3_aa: CATRTSGATDTQYF

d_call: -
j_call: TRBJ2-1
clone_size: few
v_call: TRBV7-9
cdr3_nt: TGTGCCAGCAGCCTCATTAGTAGCGGCAATGAGCAGTTCTTC
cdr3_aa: CASSLISSGNEQFF

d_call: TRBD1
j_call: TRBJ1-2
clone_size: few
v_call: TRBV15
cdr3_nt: TGTGCCACCAGCAAGTGGAGGGGGCTAGGAGTTAACTATGGCTACACCTTC
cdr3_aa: CATSKWRGLGVNYGYTF

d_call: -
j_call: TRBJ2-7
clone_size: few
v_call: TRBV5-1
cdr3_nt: TGCGCCAGCAGCTTGGACGACACCCCCCGGGAGCAGTACTTC
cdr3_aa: CASSLDDTPREQYF

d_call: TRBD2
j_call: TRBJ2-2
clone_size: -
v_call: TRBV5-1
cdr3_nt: TGCGCCAGCAGCTTCCTAGCGGGAGGGCCCGGGGAGCTGTTTTTT
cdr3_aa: CASSFLAGGPGELFF

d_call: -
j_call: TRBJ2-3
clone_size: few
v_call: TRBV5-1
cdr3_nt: TGCGCCAGCAGGCTGGAGACTGGCACAGATACGCAGTATTTT
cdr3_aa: CASRLETGTDTQYF

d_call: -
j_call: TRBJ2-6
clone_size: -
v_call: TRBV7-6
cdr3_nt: TGTGCCAGCAGCCTCGGACACGGACCACGCTCTGGGGCCAACGTCCTGACTTTC
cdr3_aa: CASSLGHGPRSGANVLTF

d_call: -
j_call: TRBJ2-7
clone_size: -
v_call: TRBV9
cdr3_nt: TGTGCCAGCAGCCCAACTCCCACGGGCGAGCAGTACTTC
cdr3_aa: CASSPTPTGEQYF

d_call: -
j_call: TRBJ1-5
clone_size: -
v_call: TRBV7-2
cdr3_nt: TGTGCCAGCAGCTCCGGTTCGGCCGCAGGGCAGCCCCAGCATTTT
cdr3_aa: CASSSGSAAGQPQHF

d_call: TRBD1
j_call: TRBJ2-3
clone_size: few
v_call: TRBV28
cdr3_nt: TGTGCCAGCAGTATGGGACAGGGAACAGATACGCAGTATTTT
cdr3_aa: CASSMGQGTDTQYF

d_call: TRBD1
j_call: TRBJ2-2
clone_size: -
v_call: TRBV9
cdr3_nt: TGTGCCAGCAGCTTCCGGACAGGGGGGACCGGGGAGCTGTTTTTT
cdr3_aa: CASSFRTGGTGELFF

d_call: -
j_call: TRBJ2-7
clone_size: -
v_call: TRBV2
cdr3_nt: TGTGCCAGCTGGTTGACAGGTATATACGAGCAGTACTTC
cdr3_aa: CASWLTGIYEQYF

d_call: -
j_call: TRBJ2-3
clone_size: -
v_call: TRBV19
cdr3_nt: TGTGCCAGTAGTACCCCGTATTACGGGGGTGGAAGCGCAGATACGCAGTATTTT
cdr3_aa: CASSTPYYGGGSADTQYF

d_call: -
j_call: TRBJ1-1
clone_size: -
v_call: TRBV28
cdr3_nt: TGTGCCAGCAGTTTATGGAGGAGAAGGACTGAAGCTTTCTTT
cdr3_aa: CASSLWRRRTEAFF